The rows below give T cell receptor beta chains drawn from one sample of a study of T cell responses to AZD1222 COVID-19 vaccine. Here immunoSEQ multiplex PCR was the method, and the copy in TCRdb shows in-frame clones only, minus some. The top ten hold 4% to 6% of the sample, which has about 100,000 clones, roughly 86% seen once. The sequences come from peripheral blood, collected on day 0 of AZD1222 vaccination. The receptors originated from an adult in good health. The conserved cysteine and the conserved F or W are not part of the CDR3 here. The D gene is left open where the match is weak.

d_call	v_call	j_call	cdr3_aa
-	TRBV3-1/TRBV3-2	TRBJ1-6	ASSQEDLYNSPLH
TRBD2	TRBV7-2	TRBJ2-5	ASSLQRGGSQETQY
-	TRBV9	TRBJ1-2	ASSEGAGPYGYT
TRBD1	TRBV5-6	TRBJ2-3	ASSFSGQGIGDTQY
-	TRBV3-1/TRBV3-2	TRBJ2-1	ASSQASGNEQF
-	TRBV28	TRBJ2-2	ASSFPNTGELF
TRBD1	TRBV30	TRBJ1-3	AWSSRGIISGNTIY
-	TRBV1	TRBJ1-1	TSSRLLNTEAF
TRBD2	TRBV7-2	TRBJ2-5	ASSTPASGGETQY
-	TRBV4-3	TRBJ2-7	ASSQQAGAVQY
-	TRBV5-6	TRBJ2-3	ASSYSRGVKTDTQY
TRBD1	TRBV5-1	TRBJ2-6	ASSATGSGANVLT
-	TRBV2	TRBJ2-7	ASSATGINEQY
-	TRBV24-1	TRBJ1-2	ATSDPDGGAYGYT
TRBD1	TRBV7-3	TRBJ1-1	ASSPQGDTEAF